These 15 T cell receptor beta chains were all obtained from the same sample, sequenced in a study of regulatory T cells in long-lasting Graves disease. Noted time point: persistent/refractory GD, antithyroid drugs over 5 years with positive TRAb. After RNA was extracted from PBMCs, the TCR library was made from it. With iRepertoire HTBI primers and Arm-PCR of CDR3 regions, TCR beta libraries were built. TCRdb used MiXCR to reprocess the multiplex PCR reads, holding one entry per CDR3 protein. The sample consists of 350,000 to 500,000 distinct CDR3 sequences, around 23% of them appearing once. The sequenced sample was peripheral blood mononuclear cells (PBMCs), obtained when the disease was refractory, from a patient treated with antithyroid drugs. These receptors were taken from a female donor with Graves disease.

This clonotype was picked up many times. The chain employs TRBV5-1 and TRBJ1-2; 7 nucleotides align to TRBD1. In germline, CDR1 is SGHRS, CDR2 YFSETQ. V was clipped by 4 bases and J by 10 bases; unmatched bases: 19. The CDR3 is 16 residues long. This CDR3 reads CASSLGREILGQTYTF. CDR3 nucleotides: TGCGCCAGCAGCCTTGGCCGGGAGATACTGGGACAGACCTACACCTTC.

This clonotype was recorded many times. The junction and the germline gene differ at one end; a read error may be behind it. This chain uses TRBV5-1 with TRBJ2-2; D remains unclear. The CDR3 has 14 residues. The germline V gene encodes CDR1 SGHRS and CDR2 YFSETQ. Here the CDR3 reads CASSLTSGTGELFF. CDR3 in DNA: TGTGCCAGCAGCTTGACGTCGGGCACCGGGGAGCTGTTTTTT.

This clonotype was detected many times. CDR3 sequence reads: CSASVGTGVEKLFF. The CDR3 bases are TGCAGTGCTAGTGTCGGGACAGGGGTTGAAAAACTGTTTTTT. The J gene is TRBJ1-4, the V gene TRBV20-1; 10 nucleotides match TRBD1. The CDR3 extends over 14 amino acids. J was trimmed by 7 bases and V by 3 bases; bases with no gene match: 5. Germline V lookup: CDR1 DFQATT, CDR2 SNEGSKA (reference sequence).

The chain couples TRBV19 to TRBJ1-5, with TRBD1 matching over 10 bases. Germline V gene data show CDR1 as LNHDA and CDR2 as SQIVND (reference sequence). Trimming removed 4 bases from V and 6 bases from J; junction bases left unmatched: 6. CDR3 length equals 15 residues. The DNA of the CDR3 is TGTGCCAGTAGTAAGACAGGGGGCGTCCCTCAGCCCCAGCATTTT. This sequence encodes CASSKTGGVPQPQHF. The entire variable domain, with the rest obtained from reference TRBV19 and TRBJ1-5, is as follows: DGGITQSPKYLFRKEGQNVTLSCEQNLNHDAMYWYRQDPGQGLRLIYYSQIVNDFQKGDIAEGYSVSREKKESFPLTVTSAQKNPTAFYLCASSKTGGVPQPQHFGDGTRLSIL.

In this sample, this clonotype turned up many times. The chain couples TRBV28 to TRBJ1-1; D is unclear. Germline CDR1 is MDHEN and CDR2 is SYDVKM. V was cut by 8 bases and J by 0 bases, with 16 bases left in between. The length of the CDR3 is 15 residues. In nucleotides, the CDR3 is TGTGCCAGCGGGAGCCCCCGGGCACTGAACACTGAAGCTTTCTTT. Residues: CASGSPRALNTEAFF.

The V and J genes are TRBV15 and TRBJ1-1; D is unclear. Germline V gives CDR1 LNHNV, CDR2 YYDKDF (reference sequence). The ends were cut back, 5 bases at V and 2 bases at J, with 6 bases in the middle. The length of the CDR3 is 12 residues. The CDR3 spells CATSHGNTEAFF. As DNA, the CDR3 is TGTGCCACCAGCCACGGTAACACTGAAGCTTTCTTT. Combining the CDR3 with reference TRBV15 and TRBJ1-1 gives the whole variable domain DAMVIQNPRYQVTQFGKPVTLSCSQTLNHNVMYWYQQKSSQAPKLLFHYYDKDFNNEADTPDNFQSRRPNTSFCFLDIRSPGLGDTAMYLCATSHGNTEAFFGQGTRLTVV.

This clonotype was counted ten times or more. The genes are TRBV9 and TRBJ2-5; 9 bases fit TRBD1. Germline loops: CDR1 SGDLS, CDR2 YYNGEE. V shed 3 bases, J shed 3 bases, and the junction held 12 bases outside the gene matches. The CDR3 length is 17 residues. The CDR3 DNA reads TGTGCCAGCAGCGGAGGCGATGAGGGGGACAGGGAAGAGACCCAGTACTTC. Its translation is CASSGGDEGDREETQYF.

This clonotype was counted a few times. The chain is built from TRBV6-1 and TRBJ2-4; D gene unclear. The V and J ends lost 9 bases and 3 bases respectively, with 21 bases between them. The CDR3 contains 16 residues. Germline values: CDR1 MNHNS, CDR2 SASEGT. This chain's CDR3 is CARRSNSGYYKNIQYF. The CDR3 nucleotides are TGTGCCAGGAGAAGTAATTCAGGTTACTACAAAAACATTCAGTACTTC.

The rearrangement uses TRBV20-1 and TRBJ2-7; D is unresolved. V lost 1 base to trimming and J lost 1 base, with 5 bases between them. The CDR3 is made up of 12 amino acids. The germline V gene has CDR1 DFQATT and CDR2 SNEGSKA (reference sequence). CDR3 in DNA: TGCAGTGCTAGAGTCCCTTCCTACGAGCAGTACTTC. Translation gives CSARVPSYEQYF.

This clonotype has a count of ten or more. The CDR3 protein is CATSASDIYTF. CDR3 DNA sequence: TGTGCCACCAGTGCTTCGGATATCTACACCTTC. This chain joins TRBV24-1 and TRBJ1-2; the D is unclear. CDR1 and CDR2 from the germline V gene are KGHDR and SFDVKD. This CDR3 has 11 amino acids. The V end was cut by 5 bases, the J end by 10 bases, with 10 bases between.

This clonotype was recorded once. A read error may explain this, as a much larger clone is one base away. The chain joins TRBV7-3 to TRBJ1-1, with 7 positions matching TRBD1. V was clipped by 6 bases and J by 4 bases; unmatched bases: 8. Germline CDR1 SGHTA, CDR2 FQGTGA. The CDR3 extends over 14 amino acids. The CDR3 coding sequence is TGTGCCAGCAGTGAGACAGGGCAGGGCACTGAAGCTTTCTTT. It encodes CASSETGQGTEAFF.

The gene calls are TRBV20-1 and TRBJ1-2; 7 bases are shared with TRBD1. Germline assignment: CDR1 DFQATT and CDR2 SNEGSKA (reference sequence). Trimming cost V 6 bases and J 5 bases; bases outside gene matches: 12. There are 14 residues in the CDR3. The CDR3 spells CSAQLREGAYGYTF. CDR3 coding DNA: TGCAGTGCCCAACTCAGGGAGGGGGCTTATGGCTACACCTTC.

This CDR3 reads CASSLASGQNNSPLHF. The CDR3 DNA reads as TGTGCCAGCAGCTTAGCCTCGGGACAGAATAATTCACCCCTCCACTTT. The J gene is TRBJ1-6, the V gene TRBV7-2; TRBD1 aligns across 7 bases. The CDR3 sequence is 16 residues long. V gave up 0 bases and J gave up 5 bases; unmatched junction bases: 4. Germline assignment: CDR1 SGHTA and CDR2 FQGNSA.

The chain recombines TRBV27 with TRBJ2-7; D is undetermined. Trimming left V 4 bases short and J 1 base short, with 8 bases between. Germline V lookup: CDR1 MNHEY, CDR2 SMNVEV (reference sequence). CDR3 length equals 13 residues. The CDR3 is CASSSVTSYEQYF. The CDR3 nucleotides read TGTGCCAGCAGTTCGGTGACATCCTACGAGCAGTACTTC.

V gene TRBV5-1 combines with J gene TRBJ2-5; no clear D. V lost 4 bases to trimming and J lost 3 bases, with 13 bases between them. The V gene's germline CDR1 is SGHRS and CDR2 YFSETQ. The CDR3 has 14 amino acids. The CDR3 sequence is CASSPWTPEETQYF. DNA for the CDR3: TGCGCCAGCAGCCCCTGGACGCCTGAAGAGACCCAGTACTTC.